A single sample gave rise to the 30 T cell receptor beta chains below, sequenced in a study of blood T cell repertoires in COVID-19. Here immunoSEQ multiplex PCR was the method, and the copy in TCRdb shows in-frame clones only, minus some. Among about 200,000 clones listed, roughly 88% were seen once. The specimen sequenced was peripheral blood. All receptors derive from a man in his fifties or sixties with active or convalescent COVID-19.

This chain joins TRBV28 and TRBJ1-2; D remains unclear. This CDR3 spans 15 amino acids. The V and J ends lost 2 bases and 8 bases respectively, with 18 bases between them. Germline V gives CDR1 MDHEN, CDR2 SYDVKM. Written as DNA, the CDR3 is TGTGCCAGCAGTTTACGAGACACGGGGATCCGAGGCTACACCTTC. Residues: CASSLRDTGIRGYTF.

This clone has only a few counts. The chain has TRBV30 and TRBJ2-1; D is undetermined. Trimming removed 4 bases at V and 9 bases at J, with 10 bases between. The CDR3 extends over 11 amino acids. Germline assignment: CDR1 GTSNPN and CDR2 SVGIG (reference sequence). In DNA form, the CDR3 reads TGTGCCTGGACGCGAATTAGTGAGCAGTTCTTC. It translates to CAWTRISEQFF.

The V gene is TRBV2, the J gene TRBJ1-2; possibly TRBD1 for D (6 bases). The germline V and J ends were trimmed by 5 bases and 8 bases, with 12 bases remaining between them. Germline CDR1 reads SNHLY; CDR2 reads FYNNEI. CDR3 size: 12 residues. This chain's CDR3 is CASSRDKWGYTF. DNA for the CDR3: TGTGCCAGCAGTCGGGACAAGTGGGGCTACACCTTC.

This clone was found once. This chain connects TRBV29-1 to TRBJ2-3; TRBD2 agrees at 13 bases. The CDR3 spans 18 residues. Unmatched junction bases numbered 8, after V lost 2 bases and J lost 0 bases. From germline, CDR1 is SQVTM and CDR2 ANQGSEA. The CDR3 is CSVERGTSGASSTDTQYF. CDR3 sequence (DNA): TGCAGCGTTGAAAGGGGGACTAGCGGGGCGTCTAGCACAGATACGCAGTATTTT.

The chain uses TRBV6-6 and TRBJ2-3; 10 positions agree with TRBD2. Trimming at V came to 5 bases and at J to 2 bases, leaving 10 bases not matched to a gene. CDR3 length equals 17 residues. The germline V gene has CDR1 MNHNY and CDR2 SVGAGI (reference sequence). CDR3 protein: CASSPGRTSGYTDTQYF. Here the CDR3 DNA reads TGTGCCAGCAGTCCCGGGCGGACTAGCGGATACACAGATACGCAGTATTTT.

The chain combines TRBV29-1 with TRBJ2-7; 7 nucleotides line up with TRBD1. Trimming removed 5 bases from V and 2 bases from J; junction bases left unmatched: 3. The germline CDR1 and CDR2 sequences are SQVTM and ANQGSEA. This CDR3 is 12 amino acids long. This chain's CDR3 is CSVWDSTYEQYF. CDR3 in DNA: TGCAGCGTTTGGGACAGCACCTACGAGCAGTACTTC.

The chain employs TRBV19 and TRBJ1-6; 8 bases fit TRBD1. Unmatched junction bases numbered 12, after V lost 6 bases and J lost 11 bases. Germline CDR1 and CDR2: LNHDA and SQIVND (reference sequence). The CDR3 runs 15 residues. This CDR3 reads CASRGGGTGVPPLHF. The CDR3 DNA reads as TGTGCCAGTAGAGGAGGTGGGACAGGAGTACCACCCCTCCACTTT.

This clone occurred a few times. The V and J genes are TRBV7-9 and TRBJ2-7; no reliable D call. The CDR3 is 13 amino acids. Germline CDR1 reads SEHNR; CDR2 reads FQNEAQ (reference sequence). Between the trimmed V and J ends, which lost 6 bases and 2 bases, there was a span of 11 bases. The CDR3 here is CASSQSETYEQYF. The DNA of the CDR3 is TGTGCCAGCAGTCAAAGCGAGACCTACGAGCAGTACTTC.

The rearrangement uses TRBV5-1 and TRBJ2-7, with a weak D call TRBD1 (5 bases). The V end lost 4 bases, the J end lost 0 bases, and 14 bases lay between the germline ends. CDR1 SGHRS and CDR2 YFSETQ come from the germline V gene. This CDR3 is built from 15 residues. CDR3 residues: CASSPVPDSSYEQYV. The CDR3 DNA is TGCGCCAGCAGCCCGGTCCCCGACAGCTCCTACGAGCAGTACGTC.

The genes are TRBV15 and TRBJ1-2, with D unclear. Trimming took 0 bases from V and 6 from J, leaving 11 bases between them. Germline V CDR1 and CDR2: LNHNV, YYDKDF (reference sequence). This CDR3 spans 14 amino acids. The DNA for the CDR3 is TGTGCCACCAGCAGAGATTGGGGTAGCGATGGCTACACCTTC. Protein product: CATSRDWGSDGYTF.

This sequence joins TRBV7-2 and TRBJ1-2, with TRBD1 identical over 8 bases. J gave up 4 bases and V 4 bases, and 5 bases lay outside the gene matches. The CDR3 consists of 14 residues. Looked up from germline, CDR1 is SGHTA and CDR2 is FQGNSA. This chain's CDR3 is CASSSGQGLYGYTF. CDR3 DNA: TGTGCCAGCAGCTCCGGACAGGGCCTCTATGGCTACACCTTC.

The J gene is TRBJ1-1, the V gene TRBV2; 8 bases line up with TRBD1. V trimming: 8 bases; J trimming: 4 bases; junction bases outside the gene matches: 9. This CDR3 region has 14 residues. From germline, CDR1 is SNHLY and CDR2 FYNNEI. CDR3 nucleotide sequence: TGTGCCAGCTACCAGGGGGCCGGTGGCACTGAAGCTTTCTTT. This codes for CASYQGAGGTEAFF.

This chain uses TRBV29-1 with TRBJ2-2; 9 bases are shared with TRBD1. Per the germline V gene, CDR1 is SQVTM and CDR2 is ANQGSEA. The CDR3 runs to 15 residues. V lost 1 base to trimming and J lost 6 bases; unmatched junction nucleotides: 6. The CDR3 bases are TGCAGCGTTGAAGGTGGGGACAGGGTACCCGGGGAGCTGTTTTTT. Its translation: CSVEGGDRVPGELFF.

The V gene is TRBV3-1 (or the pseudogene TRBV3-2), the J gene TRBJ2-7, with TRBD2 matching over 9 bases. There are 14 residues in the CDR3. V was pared by 1 base and J by 7 bases, with 5 bases of the junction left unmatched. Germline CDR1 is LGHDT and CDR2 is YNNKEL (reference sequence). CDR3 region: CASSQGLAAGEQYV. The CDR3 DNA follows: TGTGCCAGCAGCCAAGGACTAGCGGCGGGGGAGCAGTACGTC.

The chain employs TRBV3-1 (or the pseudogene TRBV3-2) and TRBJ2-7; TRBD2 matches 9 bases. CDR3 length: 15 amino acids. CDR1 and CDR2 (germline): LGHDT, YNNKEL (reference sequence). J gave up 3 bases and V 3 bases, and 6 bases lay outside the gene matches. The CDR3 here is CASSQRGREGYEQYF. The CDR3 bases are TGTGCCAGCAGCCAGCGGGGGCGGGAGGGCTACGAGCAGTACTTC.

Concerning this clone itself: The same CDR3 arises from other DNA sequences in this sample as well. V and J are TRBV5-4 and TRBJ2-5, with TRBD2 identical over 11 bases. With V trimmed by 5 bases and J by 2 bases, 2 bases remained unmatched. This CDR3 is built from 14 residues. The germline gives CDR1 SGHNT, CDR2 YYREEE (reference sequence). CDR3 in amino acids: CASSLAGGQETQYF. CDR3 sequence (DNA): TGTGCCAGCAGTTTAGCGGGAGGGCAAGAGACCCAGTACTTC. The complete variable domain, with remaining parts taken from reference TRBV5-4 and TRBJ2-5, reads ETGVTQSPTHLIKTRGQQVTLRCSSQSGHNTVSWYQQALGQGPQFIFQYYREEENGRGNFPPRFSGLQFPNYSSELNVNALELDDSALYLCASSLAGGQETQYFGPGTRLLVL.

The chain links TRBV4-2 to TRBJ1-1; D remains unclear. Deletions cut 0 bases from V and 4 bases from J, with 12 bases between. The CDR3 spans 15 residues. Germline CDR1 LGHNA, CDR2 YNFKEQ. This CDR3 reads CASSQDTGVTTEAFF. CDR3 bases: TGTGCCAGCAGCCAAGATACCGGGGTTACCACTGAAGCTTTCTTT.

The CDR3 nucleotides read TGTGCCAGCAGTTTTAGGAGTCGGAATTCACCCCTCCACTTT. It translates to CASSFRSRNSPLHF. The rearrangement uses TRBV28 and TRBJ1-6; D is uncertain. Germline lookup yields CDR1 MDHEN and CDR2 SYDVKM. Trimming shortened V by 3 bases and J by 7 bases, and 10 bases separated the two germline ends. This CDR3 is built from 14 residues.

The chain links TRBV5-1 to TRBJ2-7, with a tentative D call TRBD2 (7 bases). The CDR3 sequence is 15 residues long. The germline V gene has CDR1 SGHRS and CDR2 YFSETQ. The DNA for the CDR3 is TGCCCCCCCCCATTCCCGGGGGGCGAGTCCTACGAGCAGTACGTC. Translating it yields CPPPFPGGESYEQYV.

The CDR3 reads CASSSLGLGQAAFF. CDR3 in DNA: TGTGCCAGCAGCTCCCTAGGCCTGGGACAGGCGGCTTTCTTT. The V gene is TRBV6-5, the J gene TRBJ1-1; 8 bases match TRBD1. The CDR3 is made up of 14 amino acids. J gave up 11 bases and V 6 bases, and 14 bases lay outside the gene matches. Germline V gene sequence: CDR1 MNHEY, CDR2 SVGAGI.

V and J are TRBV7-8 and TRBJ2-7, with 10 bases lining up with TRBD2. This CDR3 contains 15 residues. Germline assignment: CDR1 SGHVS and CDR2 FQNEAQ. The trim removed 6 bases at V and 2 bases at J, leaving 7 bases unmatched. CDR3 protein: CASREREGPPYEQYF. CDR3 sequence (DNA): TGTGCCAGCAGGGAGCGGGAGGGCCCGCCCTACGAGCAGTACTTC.

The gene calls are TRBV12-5 and TRBJ1-2; D is possibly TRBD1 (6 bases). Between the trimmed V and J ends, which lost 0 bases and 7 bases, there was a span of 12 bases. Germline V lookup: CDR1 LGHNT, CDR2 FRNRAP. The CDR3 is 14 residues long. This CDR3 reads CASGLVPGVGGYTF. In nucleotides, the CDR3 is TGTGCTAGTGGTTTGGTCCCAGGGGTGGGTGGCTACACCTTC.

The rearrangement joins TRBV4-3 to TRBJ2-2; perhaps TRBD2 as D (6 bases). The V end was cut by 4 bases, the J end by 1 base, with 10 bases between. The CDR3 has 15 residues. The germline V gene has CDR1 LGHNA and CDR2 YSLEER. CDR3 nucleotide sequence: TGCGCCAGCAGCCTTTATAGCGGGAACACCGGGGAGCTGTTTTTT. It encodes CASSLYSGNTGELFF.

This chain links TRBV4-1 with TRBJ2-3; a weak D match, TRBD2 (5 bases). Trimming took 0 bases from V and 4 from J, leaving 17 bases between them. This CDR3 region has 17 residues. The germline CDR1 and CDR2 sequences are MGHRA and YSYEKL. CDR3 sequence (DNA): TGCGCCAGCAGCCAAGAACGAATCGGGCGGGTTCCAGATACGCAGTATTTT. Protein product: CASSQERIGRVPDTQYF.

The genes are TRBV6-1 and TRBJ2-1, with 10 nucleotides matching TRBD1. This CDR3 contains 17 residues. V was clipped by 2 bases and J by 4 bases; unmatched bases: 8. Germline CDR1 and CDR2: MNHNS and SASEGT. CDR3 nucleotides: TGTGCCAGCAGTGAACGGGGACAGGGGTGGCTATACAATGAGCAGTTCTTC. It codes for CASSERGQGWLYNEQFF.

This clone showed up just once. J is TRBJ2-1 and V is TRBV4-1; 7 nucleotides line up with TRBD2. The germline V gene has CDR1 MGHRA and CDR2 YSYEKL. V shed 4 bases, J shed 2 bases, and the junction held 5 bases outside the gene matches. The CDR3 loop spans 15 amino acids. The CDR3 loop reads CASSLPSGAYNEQFF. The CDR3 DNA sequence: TGCGCCAGCAGCCTACCTAGCGGCGCCTACAATGAGCAGTTCTTC.

This clone is a singleton in its sample. The chain combines TRBV6-2 or TRBV6-3 with TRBJ2-7, with D perhaps matching TRBD2 (5 bases). The CDR3 loop spans 16 amino acids. Germline loops: CDR1 MNHEY, CDR2 SVGEGT. Trimming pared 6 bases from V and 4 bases from J, leaving 22 bases between. CDR3 in amino acids: CASSPIRAGRGYEQYF. The DNA for the CDR3 is TGTGCCAGCAGCCCCATCCGGGCGGGCCGGGGTTACGAGCAGTACTTC.

The chain is built from TRBV4-3 and TRBJ1-1; 8 nucleotides agree with TRBD1. Trimming took 4 bases from V and 4 from J; bases not matched to a gene: 11. The CDR3 totals 16 residues. The germline V gene has CDR1 LGHNA and CDR2 YSLEER. The CDR3 reads CASSRIGVDRATEAFF. The CDR3, as DNA: TGCGCCAGCAGCCGTATCGGGGTGGACAGGGCCACTGAAGCTTTCTTT.

The V and J genes are TRBV6-5 and TRBJ1-2; no definite D call. Germline CDR1 reads MNHEY; CDR2 reads SVGAGI. The CDR3 totals 14 residues. The V and J ends lost 2 bases and 5 bases respectively, with 12 bases between them. The CDR3, as DNA: TGTGCCAGCAGTTACAGCTCCAGCGGTTATGGCTACACCTTC. Protein product: CASSYSSSGYGYTF.

The chain links TRBV7-9 to TRBJ2-7; 7 bases map to TRBD1. CDR3 length: 13 residues. V shed 5 bases, J shed 3 bases, and the junction held 4 bases outside the gene matches. The germline V gene has CDR1 SEHNR and CDR2 FQNEAQ (reference sequence). This chain's CDR3 is CASSVTGVYEQYF. CDR3 coding DNA: TGTGCCAGCAGCGTAACAGGGGTCTACGAGCAGTACTTC.